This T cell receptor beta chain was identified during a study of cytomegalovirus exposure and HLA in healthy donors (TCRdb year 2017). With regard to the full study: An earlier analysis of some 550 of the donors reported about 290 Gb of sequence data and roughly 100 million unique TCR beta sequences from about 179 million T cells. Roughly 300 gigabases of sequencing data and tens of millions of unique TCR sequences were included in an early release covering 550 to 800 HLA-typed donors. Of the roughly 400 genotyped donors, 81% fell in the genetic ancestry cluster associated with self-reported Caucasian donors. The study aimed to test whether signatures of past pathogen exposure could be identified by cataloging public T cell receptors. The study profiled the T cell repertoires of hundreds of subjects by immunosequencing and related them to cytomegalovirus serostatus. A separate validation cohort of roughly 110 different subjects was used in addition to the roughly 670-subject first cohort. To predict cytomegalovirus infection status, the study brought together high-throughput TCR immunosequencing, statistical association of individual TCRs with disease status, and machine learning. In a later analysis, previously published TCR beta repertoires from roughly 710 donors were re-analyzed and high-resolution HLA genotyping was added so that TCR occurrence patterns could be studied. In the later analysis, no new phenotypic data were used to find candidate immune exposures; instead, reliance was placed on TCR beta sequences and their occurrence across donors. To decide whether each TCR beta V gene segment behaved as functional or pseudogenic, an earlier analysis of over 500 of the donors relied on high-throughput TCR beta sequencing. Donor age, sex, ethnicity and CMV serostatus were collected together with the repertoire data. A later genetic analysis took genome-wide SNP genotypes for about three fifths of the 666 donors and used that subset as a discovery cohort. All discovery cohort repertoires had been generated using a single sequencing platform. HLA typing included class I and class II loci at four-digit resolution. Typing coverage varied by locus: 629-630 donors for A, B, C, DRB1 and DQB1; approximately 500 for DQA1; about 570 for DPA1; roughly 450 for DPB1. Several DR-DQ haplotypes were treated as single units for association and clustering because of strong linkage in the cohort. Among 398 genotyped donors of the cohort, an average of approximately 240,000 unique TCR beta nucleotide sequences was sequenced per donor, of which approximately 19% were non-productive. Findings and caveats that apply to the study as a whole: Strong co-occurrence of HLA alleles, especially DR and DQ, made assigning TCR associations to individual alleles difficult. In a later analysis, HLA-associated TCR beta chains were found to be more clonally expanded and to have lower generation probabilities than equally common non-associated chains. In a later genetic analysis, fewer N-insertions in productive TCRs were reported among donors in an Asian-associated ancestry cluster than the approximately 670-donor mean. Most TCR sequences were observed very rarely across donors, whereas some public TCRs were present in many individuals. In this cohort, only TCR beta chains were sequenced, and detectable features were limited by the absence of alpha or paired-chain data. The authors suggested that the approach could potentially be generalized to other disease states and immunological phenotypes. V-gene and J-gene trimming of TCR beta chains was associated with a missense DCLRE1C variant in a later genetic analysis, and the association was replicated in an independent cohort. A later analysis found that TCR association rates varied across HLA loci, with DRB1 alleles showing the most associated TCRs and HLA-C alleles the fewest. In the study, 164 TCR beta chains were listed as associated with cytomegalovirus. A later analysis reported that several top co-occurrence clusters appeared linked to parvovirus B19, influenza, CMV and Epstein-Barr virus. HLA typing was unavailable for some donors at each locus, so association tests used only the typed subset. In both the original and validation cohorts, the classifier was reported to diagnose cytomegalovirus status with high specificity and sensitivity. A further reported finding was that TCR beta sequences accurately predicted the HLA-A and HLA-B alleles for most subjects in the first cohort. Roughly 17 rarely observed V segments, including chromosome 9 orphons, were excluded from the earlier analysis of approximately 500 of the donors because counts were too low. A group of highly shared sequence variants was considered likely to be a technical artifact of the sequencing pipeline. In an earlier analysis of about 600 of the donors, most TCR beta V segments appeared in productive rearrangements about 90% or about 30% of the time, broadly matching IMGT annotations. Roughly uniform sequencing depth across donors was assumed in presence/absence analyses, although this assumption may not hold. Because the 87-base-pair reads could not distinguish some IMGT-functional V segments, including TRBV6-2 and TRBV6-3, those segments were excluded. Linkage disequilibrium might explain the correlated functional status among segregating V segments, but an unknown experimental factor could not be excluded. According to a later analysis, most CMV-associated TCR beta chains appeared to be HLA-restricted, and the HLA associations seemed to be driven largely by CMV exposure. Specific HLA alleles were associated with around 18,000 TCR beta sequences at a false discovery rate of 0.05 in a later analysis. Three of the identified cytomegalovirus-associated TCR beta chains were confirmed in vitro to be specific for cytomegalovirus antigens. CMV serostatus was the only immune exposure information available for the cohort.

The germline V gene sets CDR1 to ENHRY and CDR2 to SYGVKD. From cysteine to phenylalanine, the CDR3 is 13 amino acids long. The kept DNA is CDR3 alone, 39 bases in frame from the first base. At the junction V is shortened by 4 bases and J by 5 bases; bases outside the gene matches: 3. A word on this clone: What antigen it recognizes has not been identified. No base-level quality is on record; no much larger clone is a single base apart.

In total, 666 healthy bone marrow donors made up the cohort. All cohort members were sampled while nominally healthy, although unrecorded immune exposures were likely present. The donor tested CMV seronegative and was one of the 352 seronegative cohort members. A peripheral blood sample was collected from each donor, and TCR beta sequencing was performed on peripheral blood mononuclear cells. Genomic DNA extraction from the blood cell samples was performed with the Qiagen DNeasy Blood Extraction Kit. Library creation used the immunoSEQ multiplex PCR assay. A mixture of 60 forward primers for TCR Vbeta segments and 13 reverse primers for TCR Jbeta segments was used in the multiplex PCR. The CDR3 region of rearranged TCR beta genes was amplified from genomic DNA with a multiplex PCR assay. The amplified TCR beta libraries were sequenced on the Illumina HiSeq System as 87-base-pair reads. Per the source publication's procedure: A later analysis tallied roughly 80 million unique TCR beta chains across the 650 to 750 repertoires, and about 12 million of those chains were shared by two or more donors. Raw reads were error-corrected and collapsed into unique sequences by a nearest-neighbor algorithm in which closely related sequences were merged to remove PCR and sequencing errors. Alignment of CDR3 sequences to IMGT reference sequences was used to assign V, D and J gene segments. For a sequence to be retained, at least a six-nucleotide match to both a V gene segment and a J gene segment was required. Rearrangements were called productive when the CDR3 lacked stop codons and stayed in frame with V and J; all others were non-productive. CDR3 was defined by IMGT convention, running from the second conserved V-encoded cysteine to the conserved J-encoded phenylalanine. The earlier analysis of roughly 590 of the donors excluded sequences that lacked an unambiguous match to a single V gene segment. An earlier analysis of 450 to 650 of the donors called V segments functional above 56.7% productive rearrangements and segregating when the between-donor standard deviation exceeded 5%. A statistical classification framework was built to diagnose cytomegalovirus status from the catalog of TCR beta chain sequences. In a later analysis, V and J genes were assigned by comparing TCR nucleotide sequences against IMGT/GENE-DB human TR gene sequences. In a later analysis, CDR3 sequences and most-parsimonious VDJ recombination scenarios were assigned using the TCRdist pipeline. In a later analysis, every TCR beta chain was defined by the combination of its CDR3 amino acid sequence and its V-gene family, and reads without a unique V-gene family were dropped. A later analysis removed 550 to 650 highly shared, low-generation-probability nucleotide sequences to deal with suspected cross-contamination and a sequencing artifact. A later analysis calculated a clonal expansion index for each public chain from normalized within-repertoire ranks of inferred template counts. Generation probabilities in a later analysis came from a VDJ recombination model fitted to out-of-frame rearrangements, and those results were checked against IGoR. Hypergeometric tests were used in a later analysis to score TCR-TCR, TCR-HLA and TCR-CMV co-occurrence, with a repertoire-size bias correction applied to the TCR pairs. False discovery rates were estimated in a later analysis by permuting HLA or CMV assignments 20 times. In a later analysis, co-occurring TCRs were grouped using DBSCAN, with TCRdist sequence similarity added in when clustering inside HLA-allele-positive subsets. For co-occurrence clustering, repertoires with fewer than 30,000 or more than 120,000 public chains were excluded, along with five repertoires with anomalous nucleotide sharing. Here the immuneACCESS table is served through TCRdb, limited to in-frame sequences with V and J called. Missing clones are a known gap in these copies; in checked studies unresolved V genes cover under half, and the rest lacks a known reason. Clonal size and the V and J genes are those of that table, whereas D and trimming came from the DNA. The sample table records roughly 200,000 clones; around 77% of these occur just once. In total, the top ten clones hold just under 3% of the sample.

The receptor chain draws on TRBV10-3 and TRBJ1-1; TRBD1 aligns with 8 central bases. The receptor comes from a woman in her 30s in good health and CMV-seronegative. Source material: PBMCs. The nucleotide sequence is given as TGTGCCATCAGTGGACAGGGGTATACTGAAGCTTTCTTT. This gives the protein CAISGQGYTEAFF.